The TCR beta chain described here comes from a study of T-cell memory formation after mild COVID-19. Whole-study context: Largely donor-specific sequence clusters came from two donors.

The CDR3 runs to 17 residues. Per germline, CDR1 PRHDT and CDR2 FYEKMQ (reference sequence). Germline trimming cut 0 bases from V and 1 base from J; bases unmatched to any gene: 4. The study, taken as a whole, reports: Cross-reactive memory apparently joined, as some responding clones appeared in pre-infection memory. Clones contracting over day 15 to 85 were CD4/CD8 balanced, with later expanders leaning CD4+.

TCRdb passed the 5' RACE reads through MiXCR, listing each CDR3 protein once. The sample gives just under 550,000 distinct CDR3 sequences, 20% of which show up once; around 12% is in the top ten. Worth noting for this clonotype: Its antigen is as yet unknown.

The chain couples TRBV13 to TRBJ1-1; 11 bases agree with TRBD1. What was sequenced was PBMCs or a T cell subset sorted from them (not recorded which). The source of this sequence is an adult woman who had mild COVID-19 (a few samples of this study predate the infection). Cell type and time point are not known. The CDR3 DNA sequence: TGTGCCAGCAGCTTAGGCCGGACAGGGGGCAAGAACACTGAAGCTTTCTTT. Translation gives CASSLGRTGGKNTEAFF.